The 8 T cell receptor beta chains given below trace back to one sample, sequenced in a study of blood T cell repertoires in COVID-19. Sequenced by immunoSEQ multiplex PCR; TCRdb stores in-frame clones only, minus some. The repertoire consists of approximately 280,000 clones, with roughly 89% occurring once and the leading ten covering about 5%. The sequenced sample was peripheral blood. The receptors here all came from a middle-aged man with acute or convalescent COVID-19.

V gene TRBV29-1 combines with J gene TRBJ2-1; no firm D call. CDR1 SQVTM and CDR2 ANQGSEA come from the germline V gene. The germline V and J ends were trimmed by 6 bases and 5 bases, with 8 bases remaining between them. CDR3 length: 11 residues. The CDR3 nucleotides read TGCAGCGTCTCAGATAACAATGAGCAGTTCTTC. Amino acid sequence: CSVSDNNEQFF.

V is TRBV11-3 and J is TRBJ2-2; 8 positions agree with TRBD2. The CDR3 runs 16 residues. Per germline, CDR1 SGHNT and CDR2 YENEEA. V trimming: 1 base; J trimming: 5 bases; junction bases outside the gene matches: 6. In DNA, the CDR3 is TGTGCCAGCAGCTTAGGGGCCGGGGGGGGGACCGGGGAGCTGTTTTTT. It is translated as CASSLGAGGGTGELFF.

V gene TRBV7-9 combines with J gene TRBJ1-6; weak D call: TRBD1 (5 bases). This CDR3 region has 15 residues. The germline V gene encodes CDR1 SEHNR and CDR2 FQNEAQ (reference sequence). The V and J ends lost 1 base and 10 bases respectively, with 14 bases between them. This CDR3 is CASSLGNGGSSPLHF. CDR3 DNA sequence: TGTGCCAGCAGCTTAGGTAACGGGGGATCATCACCCCTCCACTTT. Full variable domain (remainder filled in from reference TRBV7-9 and TRBJ1-6): DTGVSQNPRHKITKRGQNVTFRCDPISEHNRLYWYRQTLGQGPEFLTYFQNEAQLEKSRLLSDRFSAERPKGSFSTLEIQRTEQGDSAMYLCASSLGNGGSSPLHFGNGTRLTVT.

The chain recombines TRBV6-6 with TRBJ2-1; 13 bases map to TRBD2. Germline values: CDR1 MNHNY, CDR2 SVGAGI (reference sequence). J was trimmed by 7 bases and V by 6 bases; bases with no gene match: 6. The CDR3 totals 15 residues. CDR3: CASSSGTSGVNEQFF. For the CDR3, the DNA is TGTGCCAGCAGCTCCGGGACTAGCGGGGTTAATGAGCAGTTCTTC.

The V call is TRBV5-1, the J call TRBJ1-1, with D uncertain. There are 15 residues in the CDR3. Per germline, CDR1 SGHRS and CDR2 YFSETQ. V was clipped by 5 bases and J by 1 base, with 15 bases between them. The CDR3: CASSLLTTENTEAFF. In DNA form, the CDR3 reads TGCGCCAGCAGTCTGCTTACTACGGAGAACACTGAAGCTTTCTTT.

The rearrangement joins TRBV12-5 to TRBJ2-1; 10 bases fit TRBD2. This CDR3 is 16 amino acids long. Trimming at V came to 6 bases and at J to 8 bases, leaving 13 bases not matched to a gene. CDR1 is LGHNT and CDR2 is FRNRAP in the germline V gene. The CDR3 is CASGSLLAGVGYEQFF. CDR3 sequence (DNA): TGTGCTAGTGGCTCTCTGCTAGCGGGGGTGGGGTATGAGCAGTTCTTC.

The chain carries TRBV6-1 and TRBJ1-5; 8 nucleotides match TRBD1. V was clipped by 3 bases and J by 7 bases; unmatched bases: 8. Germline lookup yields CDR1 MNHNS and CDR2 SASEGT. The CDR3 has 15 amino acids. CDR3 coding DNA: TGTGCCAGCAGTGACACAACAGGGGGAGGGCAGCCCCAGCATTTT. It yields the protein CASSDTTGGGQPQHF.

In its sample, this clone was seen once. This chain uses TRBV18 with TRBJ1-5; 7 bases align to TRBD1. Germline loops: CDR1 KGHSH, CDR2 LQKENI. V lost 2 bases to trimming and J lost 7 bases; unmatched junction nucleotides: 8. The CDR3 contains 15 residues. The CDR3 spells CASSPETGVLQPQHF. CDR3 nucleotide sequence: TGTGCCAGCTCACCAGAAACAGGGGTATTACAGCCCCAGCATTTT.